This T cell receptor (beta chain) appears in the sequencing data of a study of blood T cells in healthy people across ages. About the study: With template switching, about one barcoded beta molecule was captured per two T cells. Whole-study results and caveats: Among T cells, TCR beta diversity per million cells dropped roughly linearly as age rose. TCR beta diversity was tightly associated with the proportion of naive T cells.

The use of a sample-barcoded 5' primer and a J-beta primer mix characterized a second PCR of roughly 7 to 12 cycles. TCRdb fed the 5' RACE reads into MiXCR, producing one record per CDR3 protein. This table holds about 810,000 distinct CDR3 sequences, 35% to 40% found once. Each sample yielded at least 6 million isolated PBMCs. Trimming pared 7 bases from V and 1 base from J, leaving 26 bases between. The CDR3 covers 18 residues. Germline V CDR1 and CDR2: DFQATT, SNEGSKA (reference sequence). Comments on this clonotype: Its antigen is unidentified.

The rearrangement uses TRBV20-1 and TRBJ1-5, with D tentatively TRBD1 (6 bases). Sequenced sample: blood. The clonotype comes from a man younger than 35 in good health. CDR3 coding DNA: TGCAGTGTTAACCCCAAGGACAGCCCAATTTCAAGCAATCAGCCCCAGCATTTT. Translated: CSVNPKDSPISSNQPQHF.